The rows below give T cell receptor beta chains drawn from one sample of a study of CD8 T cells in acute hepatitis C reinfection. Profiled with immunoSEQ multiplex PCR; TCRdb holds only in-frame clones, not every one. Of about 38,000 clones listed, around nine tenths are singletons. The sequencing sample was made of naive CD8+ T cells from PBMCs. The receptors come from a young man with chronic hepatitis C. CDR3s include the opening cysteine and the closing phenylalanine or tryptophan. D genes are given only for firm matches. Some rows have no size entry. The others give once, few or many, or a class for an expanded clone.

d_gene: TRBD1; j_gene: TRBJ1-2; abundance: NA; v_gene: TRBV7-9; CDR3nt: TGTGCCAGCAGCCCAGGGACAGCGCCTAACTATGGCTACACCTTC; CDR3aa: CASSPGTAPNYGYTF
d_gene: NA; j_gene: TRBJ1-5; abundance: NA; v_gene: TRBV18; CDR3nt: TGTGCCAGCTCACCACGGGTCTCTAATAGCAATCAGCCCCAGCATTTT; CDR3aa: CASSPRVSNSNQPQHF
d_gene: NA; j_gene: TRBJ1-1; abundance: NA; v_gene: TRBV7-9; CDR3nt: TGTGCCAGCAGCTTAGGCGAGGCCTCTGAAGCTTTCTTT; CDR3aa: CASSLGEASEAFF
d_gene: TRBD1; j_gene: TRBJ1-6; abundance: NA; v_gene: TRBV2; CDR3nt: TGTGCCAGCACCCAAACGACAGGGTCCTATAATTCACCCCTCCACTTT; CDR3aa: CASTQTTGSYNSPLHF
d_gene: NA; j_gene: TRBJ2-5; abundance: NA; v_gene: TRBV6-5; CDR3nt: TGTGCCAGCAGTTATATGACTGGGCCCGGAGAGACCCAGTACTTC; CDR3aa: CASSYMTGPGETQYF
d_gene: NA; j_gene: TRBJ2-7; abundance: NA; v_gene: TRBV10-2; CDR3nt: TGCGCCAGCAGTGAGTTGCAGGGCGTCTACGAGCAGTACTTC; CDR3aa: CASSELQGVYEQYF
d_gene: NA; j_gene: TRBJ1-2; abundance: NA; v_gene: TRBV14; CDR3nt: TGTGCCAGCAGCCAAAGTGGGAACTATGGCTACACCTTC; CDR3aa: CASSQSGNYGYTF
d_gene: NA; j_gene: TRBJ2-7; abundance: NA; v_gene: TRBV7-9; CDR3nt: TGTGCCAGCAGCGCCTTGAGCAGTCTGATAACCTACGAGCAGTACTTC; CDR3aa: CASSALSSLITYEQYF
d_gene: NA; j_gene: TRBJ2-1; abundance: NA; v_gene: TRBV19; CDR3nt: TGTGCCAGTAGTATTATGGACTATAGTTACAATGAGCAGTTCTTC; CDR3aa: CASSIMDYSYNEQFF
d_gene: NA; j_gene: TRBJ2-2; abundance: NA; v_gene: TRBV13; CDR3nt: TGTGCCAGCAGCTTAGGTGCGGACGGGAACACCGGGGAGCTGTTTTTT; CDR3aa: CASSLGADGNTGELFF
d_gene: TRBD1; j_gene: TRBJ2-7; abundance: once; v_gene: TRBV19; CDR3nt: TGTGCCAGTAGTACCGGGACAGGGACCTACGAGCAGTACTTC; CDR3aa: CASSTGTGTYEQYF
d_gene: NA; j_gene: TRBJ2-7; abundance: NA; v_gene: TRBV4-3; CDR3nt: TGCGCCAGCAGCCCCACCGCTGGCTTCGAGCAGTACTTC; CDR3aa: CASSPTAGFEQYF
d_gene: NA; j_gene: TRBJ1-1; abundance: NA; v_gene: TRBV9; CDR3nt: TGTGCCAGCAGCGTAGGGGCAGAGAACACTGAAGCTTTCTTT; CDR3aa: CASSVGAENTEAFF
d_gene: NA; j_gene: TRBJ1-5; abundance: NA; v_gene: TRBV2; CDR3nt: TGTGCCAGCAGTGAACGGGGATCCCAGCCCCAGCATTTT; CDR3aa: CASSERGSQPQHF
d_gene: TRBD2; j_gene: TRBJ2-3; abundance: NA; v_gene: TRBV5-1; CDR3nt: TGCGCCAGCAGCTTGGGTGCATCTAGCGGGGGCGCAGATACGCAGTATTTT; CDR3aa: CASSLGASSGGADTQYF
d_gene: NA; j_gene: TRBJ2-5; abundance: NA; v_gene: TRBV4-2; CDR3nt: TGTGCCAGCAGGGGAGAGACCCAGTACTTC; CDR3aa: CASRGETQYF
d_gene: NA; j_gene: TRBJ2-3; abundance: NA; v_gene: TRBV6-1; CDR3nt: TGTGCCAGCAGTGAAGCTGGTCGGGAAAGGCACTTT; CDR3aa: CASSEAGRERHF
d_gene: NA; j_gene: TRBJ2-3; abundance: NA; v_gene: TRBV13; CDR3nt: TGTGCCAGCAGCTCTCCATCCCAGGGGTTAGATACGCAGTATTTT; CDR3aa: CASSSPSQGLDTQYF
d_gene: NA; j_gene: TRBJ2-7; abundance: NA; v_gene: TRBV7-7; CDR3nt: TGTGCTAGCAGCTTAGCGACCGGCTACGAGCAGTACTTC; CDR3aa: CASSLATGYEQYF